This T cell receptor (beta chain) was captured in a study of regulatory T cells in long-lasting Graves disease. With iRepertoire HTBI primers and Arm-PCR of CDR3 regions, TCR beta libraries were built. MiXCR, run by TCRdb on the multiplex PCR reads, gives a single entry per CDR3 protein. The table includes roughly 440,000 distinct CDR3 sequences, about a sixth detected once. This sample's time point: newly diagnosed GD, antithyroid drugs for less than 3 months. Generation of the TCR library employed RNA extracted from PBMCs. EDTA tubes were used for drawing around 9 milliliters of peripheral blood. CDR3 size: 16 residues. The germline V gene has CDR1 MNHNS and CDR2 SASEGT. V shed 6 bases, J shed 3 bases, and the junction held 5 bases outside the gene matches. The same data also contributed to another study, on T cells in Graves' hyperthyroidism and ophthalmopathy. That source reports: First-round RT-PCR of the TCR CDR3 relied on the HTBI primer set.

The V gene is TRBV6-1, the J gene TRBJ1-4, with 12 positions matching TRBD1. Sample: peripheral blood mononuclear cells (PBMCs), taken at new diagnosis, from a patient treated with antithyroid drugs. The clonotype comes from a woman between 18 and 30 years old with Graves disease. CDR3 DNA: TGTGCCAGCAGGGGGACAGGGGGCATCGCTAATGAAAAACTGTTTTTT. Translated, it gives CASRGTGGIANEKLFF.